This TCR beta chain was documented in a study of Graves' ophthalmopathy and Graves' hyperthyroidism (dated 2018 in TCRdb). Regarding the complete study: Peripheral blood samples were taken at the time of initial diagnosis, before any treatment was given. The independent validation cohort included under 20 hyperthyroidism patients plus 17 patients who later progressed from hyperthyroidism to ophthalmopathy. In total, 135 blood samples were TCR-sequenced: approximately 42 ophthalmopathy, some 75 hyperthyroidism and 17 hyperthyroidism-to-ophthalmopathy patients. Following sample collection, hyperthyroidism patients were given methimazole at a starting dose of 30 mg daily, and ophthalmopathy patients were given high-dose intravenous methylprednisolone. In more than five hyperthyroidism patients, T-cell repertoires of thyroid tissue and blood were compared. The study used signatures of the TCR beta repertoire to tell Graves' ophthalmopathy apart from Graves' hyperthyroidism and to predict which patients would progress to ophthalmopathy. To explore V-J signatures that separate ophthalmopathy from hyperthyroidism, a discovery set of about 100 patients was enrolled, consisting of about 41 with ophthalmopathy and about 60 with stable hyperthyroidism. Points the paper makes about the study in general: In cross-validation, the 13-signature model distinguished ophthalmopathy from stable hyperthyroidism with approximately 88% sensitivity and around 82% specificity, and in the test set the corresponding values were approximately 80% and 68%. In validation, the model predicted ophthalmopathy progression with 55% to 71% sensitivity and about 77% specificity; roughly eleven predicted patients were CT-confirmed with GO in a median of approximately six months. Most of the expanded thyroid clonotypes with a frequency above 0.001 were also detected in blood, and it was suggested that the thyroid immune response may be reflected by blood repertoires. Sample size was not statistically predetermined, and group allocation was not concealed from the investigators.

As for this clonotype: The target of this receptor is not known. No much larger clone exists at a distance of one base, and base qualities are not known.

TCR beta CDR3 regions were amplified from RNA transcripts for repertoire sequencing. HTBI primers and the Qiagen OneStep RT-PCR kit were used in a first-round RT-PCR, which was followed by a second-round multiplex PCR, size selection and purification. Sequencing of the libraries was carried out on an Illumina HiSeq2000 in paired-end mode with 100 bp reads. Turning to the authors' computational methods: SOAPnuke was used to process the reads, throwing out any read that had adapters, had uncalled bases, had a mean Phred below 15, or lacked an exact constant-primer or identifier match. High-quality paired reads were merged with COPE v1.2.5. Clonotypes were defined as unique nucleotide sequences and were aligned to IMGT TRB V, D and J references using MiTCR v1.1. The analysis was limited to V-J combinations with a frequency above 0.0001, which together covered over 99% of the repertoires. A TCR clonal expansion and chaos score per V-J combination was defined as the ratio of F50 clonal expansion to chaos observed in the TCRdist matrix. Features were reduced by Welch's t-statistics and random forest to around 14 V-J combinations, which fed a naive Bayes classifier. Thyroid-blood repertoire similarity was quantified with the Morisita-Horn index. The public reads were quality trimmed at Q25 with fastp and then assembled into clones with MiXCR by TCRdb, keeping productive beta chains. Each entry is one CDR3 protein sequence, shown with its most common DNA and genes. In this record, the V and J calls reflect TCRdb's handling and not the investigators' own analysis. The sample contains over 650,000 distinct CDR3 sequences, over 40% of them found a single time. The ten most abundant clones make up around 3% of the sample.

Ophthalmopathy patients had moderately to severely active disease, Clinical Activity Score of at least 3, NOSPECS grade of at least 4, and disease duration under 3 months. Patients were excluded if they had other autoimmune diseases, uncontrolled infections, pregnancy or lactation. Clinical symptoms, serum thyroxine, TRAb, thyroid ultrasound and orbital computed tomography were used for diagnosis. Using Ficoll-Paque density gradient centrifugation, PBMCs were isolated from 9.5 to 10 ml of fresh peripheral blood. Trizol reagent was used to extract the total RNA, and its quality was then checked on an Agilent 2100 Bioanalyzer. Inclusive of the bounding cysteine and phenylalanine, the CDR3 is 15 residues long. The kept DNA is CDR3 alone, 45 bases in frame from the first base. CDR1 and CDR2, per the germline V gene, are LGHNA and YSLEER. V lost 1 base and J lost 3 bases, and the count of bases not matched to a germline gene is 4.

This TCR was recovered from an adult man with Graves' ophthalmopathy. Recombination connected TRBV4-3 to TRBJ1-2; 8 bases in the middle match TRBD1. The sequenced sample consisted of peripheral blood. The DNA sequence is TGCGCCAGCAGCCAAGGGAAGGACAGGGACTATGGCTACACCTTC. The encoded protein is CASSQGKDRDYGYTF.